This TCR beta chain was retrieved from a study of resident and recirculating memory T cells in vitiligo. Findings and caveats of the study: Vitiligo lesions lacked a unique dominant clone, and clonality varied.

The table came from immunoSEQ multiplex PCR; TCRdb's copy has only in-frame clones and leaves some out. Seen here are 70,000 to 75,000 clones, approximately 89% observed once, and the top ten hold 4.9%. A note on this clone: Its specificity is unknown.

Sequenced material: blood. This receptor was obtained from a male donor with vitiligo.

The CDR3 here is CASSDRTAPGNSPLHF. The CDR3 coding sequence is TGTGCCAGCAGTGACCGGACAGCGCCCGGGAATTCACCCCTCCACTTT. J is TRBJ1-6 and V is TRBV2, with D possibly matching TRBD1 (6 bases). The CDR3 has 16 amino acids. Germline loops: CDR1 SNHLY, CDR2 FYNNEI. Between the trimmed V and J ends, which lost 3 bases and 7 bases, there was a span of 16 bases.